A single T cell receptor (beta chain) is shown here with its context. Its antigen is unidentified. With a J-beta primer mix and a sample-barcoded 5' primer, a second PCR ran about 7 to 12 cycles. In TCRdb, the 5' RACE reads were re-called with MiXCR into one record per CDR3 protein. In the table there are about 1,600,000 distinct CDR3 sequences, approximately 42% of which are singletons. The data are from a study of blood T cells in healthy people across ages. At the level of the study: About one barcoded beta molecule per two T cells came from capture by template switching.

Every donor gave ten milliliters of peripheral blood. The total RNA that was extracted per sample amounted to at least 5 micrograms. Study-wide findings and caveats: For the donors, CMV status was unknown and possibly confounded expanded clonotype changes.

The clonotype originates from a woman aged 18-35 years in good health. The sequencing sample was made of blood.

The CDR3 here is CASLSLGQNTGELFF. The CDR3 coding sequence is TGTGCCAGCTTGTCGTTGGGCCAAAACACCGGGGAGCTGTTTTTT. The chain employs TRBV7-6 and TRBJ2-2, with D unresolved. With 8 bases removed from V and 2 bases from J, the gap between germline ends came to 15 bases. The CDR3 contains 15 residues. From germline, CDR1 is SGHVS and CDR2 FNYEAQ.